The entry below describes one TCR beta chain. The data derive from a study of blood T cell repertoires in COVID-19. Across the whole study: The United States, Italy and Spain were the sources of the acute and convalescent COVID-19 samples. Sample material is recorded as cDNA or gDNA derived from T cells, B-cell-depleted T cells, or PBMCs.

The germline V and J ends were trimmed by 3 bases and 1 base, with 7 bases remaining between them. The CDR3 spans 13 residues. Germline values: CDR1 SGHVS, CDR2 FNYEAQ. Per the original methods: Scientists estimated how many nucleated cells there were by amplifying reference gene primers. Clones were read by immunoSEQ multiplex PCR, and TCRdb kept only the in-frame ones, dropping some. V and J calls and clone size are given by that table; D and trimming were obtained from the DNA. This sample has 150,000 to 200,000 clones; around 87% occur once, and the top ten carry about 0.95%. The chain employs TRBV7-6 and TRBJ2-7; D is uncertain. The clonotype comes from a man younger than 30 with acute or convalescent COVID-19. The sample comprised peripheral blood. Written as DNA, the CDR3 is TGTGCCAGCAGCTTTGGGCAATCCTACGAGCAGTACTTC. Translated, it gives CASSFGQSYEQYF.